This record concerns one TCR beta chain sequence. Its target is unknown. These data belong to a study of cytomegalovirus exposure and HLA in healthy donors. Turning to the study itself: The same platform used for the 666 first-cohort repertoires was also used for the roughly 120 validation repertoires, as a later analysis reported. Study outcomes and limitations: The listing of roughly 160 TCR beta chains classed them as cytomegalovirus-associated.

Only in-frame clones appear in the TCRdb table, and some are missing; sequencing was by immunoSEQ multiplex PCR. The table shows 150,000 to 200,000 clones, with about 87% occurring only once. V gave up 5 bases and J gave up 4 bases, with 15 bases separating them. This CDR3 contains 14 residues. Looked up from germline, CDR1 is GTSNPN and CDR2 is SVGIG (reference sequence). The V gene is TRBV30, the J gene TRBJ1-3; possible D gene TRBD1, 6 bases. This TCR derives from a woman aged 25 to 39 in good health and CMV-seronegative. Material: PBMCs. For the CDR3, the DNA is TGTGCCTGGGACCCTACAGGGTCAGGAAACACCATATATTTT. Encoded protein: CAWDPTGSGNTIYF. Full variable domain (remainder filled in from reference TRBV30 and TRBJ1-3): SQTIHQWPATLVQPVGSPLSLECTVEGTSNPNLYWYRQAAGRGLQLLFYSVGIGQISSEVPQNLSASRPQDRQFILSSKKLLLSDSGFYLCAWDPTGSGNTIYFGEGSWLTVV.